The clone carrying this T cell receptor beta chain was counted a few times. Isolating PBMCs gave at least 6 million of these cells per sample. Total RNA amounts of at least 5 micrograms were extracted per sample. For the second PCR, which ran for about 7 to 11 cycles, a sample-barcoded 5' primer and a J-beta primer mix were used. TCRdb fed the 5' RACE reads into MiXCR, producing one record per CDR3 protein. Altogether 650,000 to 950,000 distinct CDR3 sequences are present, 44% being singletons, with the ten largest covering approximately 19%. These data belong to a study of blood T cells in healthy people across ages. As for the study in general: Using template switching, researchers captured about one barcoded beta molecule for each two T cells.

The CDR3 totals 13 residues. Trimming removed 5 bases from V and 3 bases from J, with 9 bases in between. In germline, CDR1 is WNHNN, CDR2 SYGVQD (reference sequence). The receptor was derived from a man aged 55 to 70 in good health. Material for sequencing was blood. The chain carries TRBV10-1 and TRBJ2-3, with D perhaps matching TRBD1 (6 bases). The CDR3 sequence is CASSWTATDTQYF. DNA for the CDR3: TGCGCCAGCAGTTGGACAGCTACAGATACGCAGTATTTT.